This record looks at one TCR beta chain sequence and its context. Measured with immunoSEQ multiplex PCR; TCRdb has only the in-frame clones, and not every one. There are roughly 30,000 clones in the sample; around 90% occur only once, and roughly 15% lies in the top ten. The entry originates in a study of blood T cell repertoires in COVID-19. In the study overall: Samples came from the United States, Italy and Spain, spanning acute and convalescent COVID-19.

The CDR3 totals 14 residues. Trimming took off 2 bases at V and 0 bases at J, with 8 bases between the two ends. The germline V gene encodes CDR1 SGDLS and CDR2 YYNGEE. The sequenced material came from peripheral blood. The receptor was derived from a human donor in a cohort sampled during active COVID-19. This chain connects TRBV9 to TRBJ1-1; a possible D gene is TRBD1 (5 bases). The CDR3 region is CASSVSGMNTEAFF. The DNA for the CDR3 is TGTGCCAGCAGCGTTTCAGGGATGAACACTGAAGCTTTCTTT.